This T cell receptor beta chain was recorded in a study of cytomegalovirus exposure and HLA in healthy donors. Study-wide results and limits: High sensitivity and specificity were reportedly achieved when the classifier diagnosed cytomegalovirus status.

Germline loops: CDR1 MDHEN, CDR2 SYDVKM. The CDR3 sequence is 17 residues long. V shed 6 bases, J shed 2 bases, and the junction held 10 bases outside the gene matches. Primers: 60 Vbeta forward and 13 Jbeta reverse. The method was immunoSEQ multiplex PCR; TCRdb's version includes in-frame clones alone and lacks a portion of them. This table holds roughly 120,000 clones, roughly four fifths found once. Comments on this clone: Its target is unknown.

This TCR was recovered from a male donor in good health and CMV-seropositive. Sequencing input: PBMCs. The V gene is TRBV28, the J gene TRBJ2-1, with 10 nucleotides matching TRBD1. CDR3 region: CASRRTGGYSPYNEQFF. The CDR3 coding sequence is TGTGCCAGCAGGCGGACAGGGGGATACTCCCCCTACAATGAGCAGTTCTTC.